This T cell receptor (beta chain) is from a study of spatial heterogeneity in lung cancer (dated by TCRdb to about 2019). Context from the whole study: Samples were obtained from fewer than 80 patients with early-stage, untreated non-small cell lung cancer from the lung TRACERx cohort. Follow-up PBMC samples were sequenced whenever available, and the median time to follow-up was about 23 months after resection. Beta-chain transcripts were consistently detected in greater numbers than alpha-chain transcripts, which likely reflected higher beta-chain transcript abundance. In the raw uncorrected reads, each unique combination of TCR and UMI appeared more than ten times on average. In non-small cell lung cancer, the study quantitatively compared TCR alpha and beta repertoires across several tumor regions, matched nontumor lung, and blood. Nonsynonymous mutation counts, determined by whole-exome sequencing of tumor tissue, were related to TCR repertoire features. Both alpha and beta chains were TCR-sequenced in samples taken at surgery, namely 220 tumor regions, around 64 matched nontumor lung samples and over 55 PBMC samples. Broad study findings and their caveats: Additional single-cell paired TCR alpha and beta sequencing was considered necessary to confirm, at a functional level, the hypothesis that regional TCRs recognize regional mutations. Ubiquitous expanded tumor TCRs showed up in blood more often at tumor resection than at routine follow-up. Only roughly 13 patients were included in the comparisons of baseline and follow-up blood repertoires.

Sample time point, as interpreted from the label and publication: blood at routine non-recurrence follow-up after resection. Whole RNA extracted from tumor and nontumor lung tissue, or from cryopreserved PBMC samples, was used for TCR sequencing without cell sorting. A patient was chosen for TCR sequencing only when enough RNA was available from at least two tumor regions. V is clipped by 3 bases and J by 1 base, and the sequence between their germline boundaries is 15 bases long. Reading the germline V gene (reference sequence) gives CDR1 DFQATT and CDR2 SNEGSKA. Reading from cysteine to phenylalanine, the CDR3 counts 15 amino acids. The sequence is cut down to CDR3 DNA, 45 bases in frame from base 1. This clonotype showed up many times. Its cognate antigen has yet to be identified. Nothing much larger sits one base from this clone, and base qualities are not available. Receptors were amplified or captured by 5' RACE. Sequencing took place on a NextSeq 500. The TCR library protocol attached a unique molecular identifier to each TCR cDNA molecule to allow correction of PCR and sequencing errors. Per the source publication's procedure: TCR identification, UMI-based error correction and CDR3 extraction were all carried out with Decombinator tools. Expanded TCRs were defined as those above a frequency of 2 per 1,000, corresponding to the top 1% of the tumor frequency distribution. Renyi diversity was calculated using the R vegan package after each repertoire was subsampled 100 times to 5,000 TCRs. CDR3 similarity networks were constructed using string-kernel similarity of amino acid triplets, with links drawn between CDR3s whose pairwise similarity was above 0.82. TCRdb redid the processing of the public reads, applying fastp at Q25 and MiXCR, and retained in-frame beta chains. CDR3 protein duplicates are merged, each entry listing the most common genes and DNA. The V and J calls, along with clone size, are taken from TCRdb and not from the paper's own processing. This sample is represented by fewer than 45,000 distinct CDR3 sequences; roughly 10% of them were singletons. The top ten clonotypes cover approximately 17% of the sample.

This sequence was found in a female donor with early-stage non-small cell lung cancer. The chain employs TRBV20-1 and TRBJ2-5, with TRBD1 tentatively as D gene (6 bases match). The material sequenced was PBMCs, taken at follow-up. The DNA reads TGCAGTGCTAGGAAACGAGGGGGAATCCAAGAGACCCAGTACTTC. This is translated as CSARKRGGIQETQYF.